The TCR beta chain described here comes from a study of tumor-infiltrating lymphocytes in oesophageal squamous cell carcinoma. The CDR3 contains 17 residues. V was clipped by 0 bases and J by 5 bases, with 18 bases between them. CDR1 is SGHKS and CDR2 is YYEKEE in the germline V gene (reference sequence). TCRdb analysed the PCR reads with MiXCR anew, one entry per CDR3 protein. Found here are over 10,000 distinct CDR3 sequences, roughly half of them singletons; the top ten hold about 15%. This clonotype was detected ten times or more. The rearrangement joins TRBV5-5 to TRBJ2-1; unclear D gene. The sequenced sample consisted of normal esophageal tissue next to the tumor. The clonotype comes from a male donor with esophageal squamous cell carcinoma. The CDR3, as DNA: TGTGCCAGCAGCTTGGAATGGGGAAGGGTAGTACACAATGAGCAGTTCTTC. Its protein product is CASSLEWGRVVHNEQFF.